These T cell receptor beta chains were read from a single sample in a study of T cell responses to AZD1222 COVID-19 vaccine. Profiling relied on immunoSEQ multiplex PCR, and the TCRdb table lists in-frame clones only, not all of them. The sample includes 70,000 to 95,000 clones, about 90% of them seen just once. The sample consisted of peripheral blood, taken 28 days after the second AZD1222 dose. These receptors all come from an adult who received the AZD1222 COVID-19 vaccine. CDR3s include the opening cysteine and the closing phenylalanine or tryptophan. Each record gives: J gene, D gene, V gene, clone size, CDR3 protein, CDR3 DNA. D genes are given only for firm matches. Only some rows state a clone size, as once, few, many or a class for expanded clones.

TRBJ1-2 - TRBV7-2 - CASSLGPSEGLDYGYTF TGTGCCAGCAGCTTAGGGCCCTCGGAAGGTTTAGACTATGGCTACACCTTC
TRBJ2-7 TRBD2 TRBV27 - CASSLLVGGGYEQYF TGTGCCAGCAGTCTTTTGGTGGGCGGGGGTTACGAGCAGTACTTC
TRBJ1-1 - TRBV28 - CASSKSAGPNTEAFF TGTGCCAGCAGTAAGAGTGCGGGGCCCAACACTGAAGCTTTCTTT
TRBJ1-2 TRBD1 TRBV10-3 - CAISEGGTGPYGYTF TGTGCCATCAGTGAGGGGGGGACAGGCCCCTATGGCTACACCTTC
TRBJ2-3 TRBD2 TRBV9 - CASSTSSGTQYF TGTGCCAGCAGCACCTCTAGCGGTACGCAGTATTTT
TRBJ2-2 TRBD1 TRBV7-3 - CASSSGTGTGELFF TGTGCCAGCAGCTCCGGGACAGGGACCGGGGAGCTGTTTTTT
TRBJ1-1 - TRBV30 - CACPPEGNTEAFF TGTGCCTGCCCCCCGGAGGGGAACACTGAAGCTTTCTTT
TRBJ1-2 - TRBV27 - CASSLNTGTYGYTF TGTGCCAGCAGTTTGAATACAGGTACCTATGGCTACACCTTC
TRBJ1-2 TRBD1 TRBV2 - CASSFPGQGNYGYTF TGTGCCAGCAGCTTCCCGGGACAGGGAAACTATGGCTACACCTTC
TRBJ1-1 - TRBV4-1 few CASSRIPDRNTEAFF TGCGCCAGCAGCCGTATTCCGGACCGGAACACTGAAGCTTTCTTT
TRBJ2-1 - TRBV19 - CASSIPGLYNEQFF TGTGCCAGTAGTATCCCGGGACTCTACAATGAGCAGTTCTTC
TRBJ2-3 - TRBV6-2/TRBV6-3 - CASSEPLGPSTDTQYF TGTGCCAGCAGTGAGCCTTTAGGGCCATCCACAGATACGCAGTATTTT
TRBJ1-2 - TRBV6-5 - CASSYSRTWNYGYTF TGTGCCAGCAGTTACTCGAGAACCTGGAACTATGGCTACACCTTC
TRBJ2-7 TRBD1 TRBV5-6 - CASSWYGTGDTYEQYF TGTGCCAGCAGCTGGTATGGGACAGGGGACACCTACGAGCAGTACTTC
TRBJ2-2 - TRBV11-3 - CASSFKQHGELFF TGTGCCAGCAGCTTCAAGCAACACGGGGAGCTGTTTTTT
TRBJ1-2 TRBD1 TRBV9 - CASSKPGTGYGFRGYTF TGTGCCAGCAGCAAACCAGGGACAGGGTACGGCTTTAGGGGCTACACCTTC
TRBJ2-6 TRBD1 TRBV7-3 - CASSLRQGAPGANVLTF TGTGCCAGCAGCTTAAGACAGGGCGCCCCTGGGGCCAACGTCCTGACTTTC
TRBJ2-1 - TRBV15 - CATSPGLTSSYNEQFF TGTGCCACCAGTCCAGGACTTACCAGCTCCTACAATGAGCAGTTCTTC